Presented here are 17 T cell receptor beta chains from one specimen sequenced in a study of T-cell reconstitution after alpha-beta-depleted transplantation in children. The library targeted TCRbeta and was prepared with unique molecular identifiers. TCRdb called the PCR reads again in MiXCR, with one record for every CDR3 protein. This sample carries fewer than 700,000 distinct CDR3 sequences, 13% of them seen once, and the ten largest clones take around 2%. Sequences were derived from PBMCs, mostly from graft donor cells, sampled 360 days after TCRalphabeta/CD19-depleted stem cell transplant. These TCRs come from a male patient under 18 who had a stem cell transplant for acute myeloid leukemia, so the T cells may come from the graft donor.

This clonotype was found a few times. The gene calls are TRBV5-1 and TRBJ2-7; no clear D. Germline loops: CDR1 SGHRS, CDR2 YFSETQ. V lost 0 bases and J 3 bases, leaving 16 bases between the germline ends. The CDR3 is made up of 16 amino acids. The CDR3 protein is CASSLAVFDPLYEQYF. The CDR3 DNA reads TGCGCCAGCAGCTTGGCCGTCTTCGATCCCCTCTACGAGCAGTACTTC.

This clonotype has a handful of counts. The chain couples TRBV12-3 or TRBV12-4 to TRBJ2-3, with 12 bases lining up with TRBD2. The CDR3 spans 18 residues. The ends lost 3 bases at V and 2 bases at J; junction bases unmatched: 9. The CDR3 nucleotides are TGTGCCAGCAGTTTGTCGCTAGCGGGAGGGACCTACACAGATACGCAGTATTTT. Its protein product is CASSLSLAGGTYTDTQYF.

This sequence joins TRBV12-3 or TRBV12-4 and TRBJ2-1; D may be TRBD1 (6 bases). The CDR3 is 15 residues long. Trimming removed 6 bases at V and 2 bases at J, with 14 bases between. The CDR3 coding sequence is TGTGCCAGCAGCATCGACAGGACCGCCTACAATGAGCAGTTCTTC. It yields the protein CASSIDRTAYNEQFF.

V and J are TRBV28 and TRBJ2-7, with 8 bases lining up with TRBD2. Trimming at V came to 3 bases and at J to 2 bases, leaving 6 bases not matched to a gene. The length of the CDR3 is 15 residues. The V gene's germline CDR1 is MDHEN and CDR2 SYDVKM. The CDR3 sequence: CASSLSGTSTYEQYF. CDR3 coding DNA: TGTGCCAGCAGTTTGTCCGGGACTAGTACCTACGAGCAGTACTTC.

This clonotype was found many times. The DNA of the CDR3 is TGTGCCAGCAGTCGGACAGCCAACTACGAGCAGTACTTC. Its protein is CASSRTANYEQYF. The rearrangement joins TRBV11-1 to TRBJ2-7; TRBD1 might be the D (6 bases). Trimming stripped 6 bases from V and 3 bases from J, with 12 bases between. This CDR3 has 13 residues. Germline lookup yields CDR1 SGHAT and CDR2 FQDESV (reference sequence).

This clonotype showed up many times. The rearrangement links TRBV5-1 to TRBJ2-1, with D maybe TRBD2 (6 bases). Germline CDR1 is SGHRS and CDR2 is YFSETQ. V lost 4 bases and J lost 7, with 15 bases in between. The CDR3 contains 14 residues. The CDR3 protein is CASSPRGSWNEQFF. The CDR3 DNA follows: TGCGCCAGCAGCCCTCGGGGGAGCTGGAATGAGCAGTTCTTC.

This clonotype has just a few counts. V and J are TRBV10-3 and TRBJ2-5; D possibly corresponds to TRBD2 (6 bases). The CDR3 consists of 15 residues. CDR1 is ENHRY, CDR2 SYGVKD, per germline. V shed 0 bases and J shed 5 bases, with 13 bases lying between them. CDR3 region: CAISESRLARETQYF. CDR3 sequence (DNA): TGTGCCATCAGTGAGTCGAGGCTAGCGCGGGAGACCCAGTACTTC.

This clonotype was found a few times. This chain joins TRBV7-2 and TRBJ2-2; unclear D gene. Germline CDR1 and CDR2: SGHTA and FQGNSA. This CDR3 contains 16 residues. V lost 0 bases and J lost 4, with 12 bases in between. The CDR3 bases are TGTGCCAGCAGCTTAGCGCTTGTGACAATCACCGGGGAGCTGTTTTTT. This codes for CASSLALVTITGELFF.

The genes are TRBV7-3 and TRBJ2-5; possibly TRBD1 for D (6 bases). Germline V gene lookup returns CDR1 SGHTA and CDR2 FQGTGA. Deletions cut 5 bases from V and 2 bases from J, with 21 bases between. The CDR3 loop spans 17 amino acids. The CDR3 is CASSPGYRDTSQETQYF. The CDR3, as DNA: TGTGCCAGCAGCCCCGGATACAGGGATACCTCGCAAGAGACCCAGTACTTC.

This clonotype was seen many times. This chain joins TRBV27 and TRBJ2-3; D is uncertain. The CDR3 is made up of 16 amino acids. V dropped 5 bases and J dropped 1 base, with 16 bases sitting between them. Per germline, CDR1 MNHEY and CDR2 SMNVEV (reference sequence). The CDR3 DNA is TGTGCCAGCAGTCCGACACCCTGGTCGGGCACAGATACGCAGTATTTT. Translated: CASSPTPWSGTDTQYF.

This clonotype was detected a few times. V gene TRBV28 combines with J gene TRBJ2-4; unclear D gene. This CDR3 has 16 residues. CDR1 and CDR2 from the germline V gene are MDHEN and SYDVKM. V lost 2 bases to trimming and J lost 1 base, with 12 bases between them. This CDR3 is CASSLGRGQAKNIQYF. The CDR3 DNA is TGTGCCAGCAGTTTAGGGCGCGGCCAGGCCAAAAACATTCAGTACTTC.

This clonotype was observed a handful of times. This chain connects TRBV4-3 to TRBJ2-7; TRBD1 matches 11 bases. This CDR3 is built from 16 residues. V was pared by 0 bases and J by 6 bases, with 7 bases of the junction left unmatched. Germline V gives CDR1 LGHNA, CDR2 YSLEER. The CDR3 nucleotides read TGCGCCAGCAGCCAAGAATCAGGGGACAGGGGGGTCGAGCAGTACTTC. Translated, it gives CASSQESGDRGVEQYF.

This clonotype was observed a few times. The chain is built from TRBV7-3 and TRBJ1-1; D not certain. Germline V lookup: CDR1 SGHTA, CDR2 FQGTGA. Trimming shortened V by 2 bases and J by 0 bases, and 10 bases separated the two germline ends. The length of the CDR3 is 15 residues. Here the CDR3 DNA reads TGTGCCAGCAGCTTACGGTCGGGCCTGAACACTGAAGCTTTCTTT. Translating it yields CASSLRSGLNTEAFF.

This chain connects TRBV28 to TRBJ2-7; TRBD2 matches 8 bases. J was trimmed by 3 bases and V by 10 bases; bases with no gene match: 11. This CDR3 is built from 14 residues. Germline CDR1 is MDHEN and CDR2 is SYDVKM. Written as DNA, the CDR3 is TGTGCCACCTGCGAAGCGGGAGCCTGCTACGAGCAGTACTTC. It codes for CATCEAGACYEQYF.

The rearrangement joins TRBV2 to TRBJ2-2; D is unclear. The CDR3 contains 17 residues. V was cut by 1 base and J by 3 bases, with 15 bases left in between. CDR1 is SNHLY, CDR2 FYNNEI, per germline. CDR3 coding DNA: TGTGCCAGCAGTGAAGGCCCCCGGGTTCGGGACACCGGGGAGCTGTTTTTT. Translating gives CASSEGPRVRDTGELFF.

This clonotype showed up just a few times. The J gene is TRBJ2-7, the V gene TRBV11-2; TRBD2 matches at 12 bases. With 4 bases clipped from V and 3 bases from J, the junction kept 7 bases outside the gene matches. CDR3 length equals 16 residues. CDR1 and CDR2 (germline): SGHAT, FQNNGV. The CDR3 nucleotides are TGTGCCAGCAGCTCCGGACTAGCGGGGTTACTCTACGAGCAGTACTTC. This gives the protein CASSSGLAGLLYEQYF.

This clonotype was detected a few times. V and J are TRBV28 and TRBJ1-1; TRBD1 matches at 7 bases. J gave up 6 bases and V 5 bases, and 6 bases lay outside the gene matches. CDR1 and CDR2 (germline): MDHEN, SYDVKM. The CDR3 is 13 residues long. The CDR3 DNA reads as TGTGCCAGCAGTCAGACAGGGATAGCTGAAGCTTTCTTT. Translation: CASSQTGIAEAFF.